This is a list of T cell receptor beta chains from one sample in a study of OX40 agonist ivuxolimab in advanced cancers. The method was immunoSEQ multiplex PCR; TCRdb's version includes in-frame clones alone and lacks a portion of them. The table lists about 80,000 clones, 80% to 90% of them singletons. The source material was CD4+ or CD8+ T cells sorted from blood, sampled in a trial of the OX40 agonist ivuxolimab. These TCRs come from an adult with an advanced solid tumor such as melanoma, head and neck, liver or kidney cancer. Both conserved end residues are part of each CDR3. The order of the fields is clone size, V gene, J gene, D gene, CDR3 protein, CDR3 DNA. D genes are given only for firm matches. Clone size appears in some rows only: once, few, many, or a class for an expanded clone.

clone_size: -; v_call: TRBV7-6; j_call: TRBJ2-2; d_call: -; cdr3_aa: CASSLSQGGTGELFF; cdr3_nt: TGTGCCAGCAGCTTATCACAGGGCGGCACCGGGGAGCTGTTTTTT
clone_size: -; v_call: TRBV28; j_call: TRBJ1-1; d_call: -; cdr3_aa: CASSSHGGQVYGFF; cdr3_nt: TGTGCCAGCAGTTCCCACGGGGGGCAGGTGTATGGTTTCTTT
clone_size: -; v_call: TRBV6-1; j_call: TRBJ2-1; d_call: TRBD1; cdr3_aa: CASTLGGTGGNEQFF; cdr3_nt: TGTGCCAGCACCCTAGGGGGGACAGGGGGCAATGAGCAGTTCTTC
clone_size: -; v_call: TRBV2; j_call: TRBJ2-1; d_call: -; cdr3_aa: CASSAEGRWTEQFF; cdr3_nt: TGTGCCAGCAGCGCCGAGGGACGGTGGACCGAGCAGTTCTTC
clone_size: -; v_call: TRBV14; j_call: TRBJ1-5; d_call: TRBD1; cdr3_aa: CASSQGEVGTAGNQPQHF; cdr3_nt: TGTGCCAGCAGCCAAGGGGAGGTGGGGACAGCAGGTAATCAGCCCCAGCATTTT
clone_size: -; v_call: TRBV18; j_call: TRBJ1-3; d_call: -; cdr3_aa: CASSPLERARSGNTIYF; cdr3_nt: TGTGCCAGCTCACCCCTTGAAAGGGCCCGCTCTGGAAACACCATATATTTT
clone_size: -; v_call: TRBV10-1; j_call: TRBJ2-7; d_call: TRBD2; cdr3_aa: CASSYGTSGDYEQYF; cdr3_nt: TGCGCCAGCAGTTATGGGACTAGCGGGGACTACGAGCAGTACTTC
clone_size: -; v_call: TRBV2; j_call: TRBJ1-2; d_call: -; cdr3_aa: CASSEEGRNYGYTF; cdr3_nt: TGTGCCAGCAGTGAGGAGGGCAGAAACTATGGCTACACCTTC
clone_size: -; v_call: TRBV14; j_call: TRBJ2-6; d_call: TRBD1; cdr3_aa: CASSPWTGIGANVLTF; cdr3_nt: TGTGCCAGCAGCCCATGGACAGGGATCGGGGCCAACGTCCTGACTTTC
clone_size: -; v_call: TRBV11-3; j_call: TRBJ2-3; d_call: -; cdr3_aa: CASSLLWADTQYF; cdr3_nt: TGTGCCAGCAGCTTACTCTGGGCAGATACGCAGTATTTT
clone_size: -; v_call: TRBV10-1; j_call: TRBJ1-2; d_call: TRBD1; cdr3_aa: CASSESVSGGKSGYTF; cdr3_nt: TGCGCCAGCAGTGAGTCGGTTTCAGGGGGTAAGAGTGGCTACACCTTC
clone_size: -; v_call: TRBV15; j_call: TRBJ1-2; d_call: -; cdr3_aa: CATSRVSQGYGYTF; cdr3_nt: TGTGCCACCAGCAGAGTTAGTCAGGGCTATGGCTACACCTTC
clone_size: once; v_call: TRBV6-5; j_call: TRBJ1-1; d_call: TRBD1; cdr3_aa: CASSRQGAGDTEAFF; cdr3_nt: TGTGCCAGCAGCAGACAGGGGGCTGGGGACACTGAAGCTTTCTTT
clone_size: -; v_call: TRBV19; j_call: TRBJ2-7; d_call: -; cdr3_aa: CASSLKGTPDYEQYF; cdr3_nt: TGTGCCAGTAGTCTTAAAGGGACCCCTGACTACGAGCAGTACTTC
clone_size: -; v_call: TRBV2; j_call: TRBJ1-2; d_call: TRBD1; cdr3_aa: CARKAQDRAGGYTF; cdr3_nt: TGTGCCAGGAAGGCTCAAGACAGGGCCGGTGGCTACACCTTC
clone_size: -; v_call: TRBV9; j_call: TRBJ2-1; d_call: TRBD1; cdr3_aa: CASSSRYRGRDNEQFF; cdr3_nt: TGTGCCAGCAGCTCAAGATACAGGGGACGCGACAATGAGCAGTTCTTC
clone_size: -; v_call: TRBV19; j_call: TRBJ2-6; d_call: TRBD1; cdr3_aa: CASSIGQGRSSGANVLTF; cdr3_nt: TGTGCCAGTAGTATAGGACAGGGTCGCAGCTCTGGGGCCAACGTCCTGACTTTC
clone_size: few; v_call: TRBV5-1; j_call: TRBJ2-2; d_call: -; cdr3_aa: CASSFDRLKANTGELFF; cdr3_nt: TGCGCCAGCAGCTTCGACAGGCTAAAGGCGAACACCGGGGAGCTGTTTTTT
clone_size: -; v_call: TRBV7-6; j_call: TRBJ1-1; d_call: -; cdr3_aa: CASSLGTGTPNTEAFF; cdr3_nt: TGTGCCAGCAGCTTAGGCACCGGGACACCGAACACTGAAGCTTTCTTT
clone_size: -; v_call: TRBV21-1; j_call: TRBJ2-7; d_call: -; cdr3_aa: CASTVRAEQYF; cdr3_nt: TGTGCCAGCACGGTCAGGGCCGAGCAGTACTTC
clone_size: -; v_call: TRBV4-2; j_call: TRBJ2-7; d_call: TRBD2; cdr3_aa: CASSHTSGGEPYEQYF; cdr3_nt: TGTGCCAGCAGCCATACTAGCGGGGGGGAACCCTACGAGCAGTACTTC
clone_size: -; v_call: TRBV6-5; j_call: TRBJ2-1; d_call: -; cdr3_aa: CASSPRERSGHEQFF; cdr3_nt: TGTGCCAGCAGTCCCCGGGAGAGGTCTGGCCATGAGCAGTTCTTC
clone_size: -; v_call: TRBV5-1; j_call: TRBJ1-1; d_call: TRBD1; cdr3_aa: CASSWGQANTEAFF; cdr3_nt: TGCGCCAGCAGCTGGGGACAGGCGAACACTGAAGCTTTCTTT
clone_size: -; v_call: TRBV6-1; j_call: TRBJ1-5; d_call: TRBD1; cdr3_aa: CASNGYRGTQHF; cdr3_nt: TGTGCCAGCAACGGATACAGGGGGACCCAGCATTTT
clone_size: -; v_call: TRBV7-9; j_call: TRBJ2-1; d_call: -; cdr3_aa: CASSLSFEGNEQFF; cdr3_nt: TGTGCCAGCAGCTTAAGTTTCGAGGGGAATGAGCAGTTCTTC
clone_size: -; v_call: TRBV7-2; j_call: TRBJ1-1; d_call: -; cdr3_aa: CASSLSAGNTEAFF; cdr3_nt: TGTGCCAGCAGCTTGTCCGCCGGAAACACTGAAGCTTTCTTT
clone_size: few; v_call: TRBV28; j_call: TRBJ2-5; d_call: -; cdr3_aa: CASSLMETQYF; cdr3_nt: TGTGCCAGCAGTTTAATGGAGACCCAGTACTTC
clone_size: -; v_call: TRBV7-2; j_call: TRBJ2-3; d_call: -; cdr3_aa: CASSLVGGDTQYF; cdr3_nt: TGTGCCAGCAGCCTGGTAGGAGGAGATACGCAGTATTTT
clone_size: -; v_call: TRBV2; j_call: TRBJ1-1; d_call: -; cdr3_aa: CASQTTRVSTEAFF; cdr3_nt: TGTGCCAGCCAGACCACCAGGGTTTCCACTGAAGCTTTCTTT
clone_size: -; v_call: TRBV11-2; j_call: TRBJ1-3; d_call: -; cdr3_aa: CASSQAVAPVIRNTIYF; cdr3_nt: TGTGCCAGCAGCCAAGCGGTGGCACCCGTTATCCGAAACACCATATATTTT
clone_size: few; v_call: TRBV7-2; j_call: TRBJ1-6; d_call: -; cdr3_aa: CASSLAGDGGRSPLHF; cdr3_nt: TGTGCCAGCAGCTTAGCGGGGGATGGTGGTAGGTCACCCCTCCACTTT
clone_size: -; v_call: TRBV10-3; j_call: TRBJ2-3; d_call: -; cdr3_aa: CAISETTRTDTQYF; cdr3_nt: TGTGCCATCAGTGAGACTACGCGCACAGATACGCAGTATTTT
clone_size: -; v_call: TRBV21-1; j_call: TRBJ2-5; d_call: -; cdr3_aa: CASALADQETQYF; cdr3_nt: TGTGCCAGCGCACTAGCGGACCAAGAGACCCAGTACTTC
clone_size: -; v_call: TRBV29-1; j_call: TRBJ1-1; d_call: -; cdr3_aa: CSVGKGADTEAFF; cdr3_nt: TGCAGCGTTGGTAAAGGGGCGGACACTGAAGCTTTCTTT
clone_size: -; v_call: TRBV6-5; j_call: TRBJ1-2; d_call: -; cdr3_aa: CASSYSGKANYGYTF; cdr3_nt: TGTGCCAGCAGTTACTCCGGCAAAGCTAACTATGGCTACACCTTC
clone_size: -; v_call: TRBV5-6; j_call: TRBJ2-3; d_call: TRBD2; cdr3_aa: CASSPQGTSGVTDTQYF; cdr3_nt: TGTGCCAGCAGCCCCCAAGGGACTAGCGGGGTTACAGATACGCAGTATTTT
clone_size: -; v_call: TRBV5-1; j_call: TRBJ1-4; d_call: -; cdr3_aa: CASSDGAWGEKLFF; cdr3_nt: TGCGCCAGCAGCGACGGGGCGTGGGGTGAAAAACTGTTTTTT